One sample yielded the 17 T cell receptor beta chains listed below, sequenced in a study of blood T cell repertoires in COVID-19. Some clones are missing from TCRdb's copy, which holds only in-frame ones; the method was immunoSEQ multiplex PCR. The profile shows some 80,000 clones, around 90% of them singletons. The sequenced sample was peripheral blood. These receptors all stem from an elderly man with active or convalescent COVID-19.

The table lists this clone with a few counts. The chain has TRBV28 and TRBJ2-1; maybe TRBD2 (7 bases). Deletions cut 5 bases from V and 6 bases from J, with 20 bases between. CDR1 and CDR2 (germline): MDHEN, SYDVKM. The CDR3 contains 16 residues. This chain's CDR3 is CASSPPLEGGVNEQFF. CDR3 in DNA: TGTGCCAGCAGTCCTCCTCTAGAGGGGGGGGTCAATGAGCAGTTCTTC. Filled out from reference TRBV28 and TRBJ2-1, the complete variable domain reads DVKVTQSSRYLVKRTGEKVFLECVQDMDHENMFWYRQDPGLGLRLIYFSYDVKMKEKGDIPEGYSVSREKKERFSLILESASTNQTSMYLCASSPPLEGGVNEQFFGPGTRLTVL.

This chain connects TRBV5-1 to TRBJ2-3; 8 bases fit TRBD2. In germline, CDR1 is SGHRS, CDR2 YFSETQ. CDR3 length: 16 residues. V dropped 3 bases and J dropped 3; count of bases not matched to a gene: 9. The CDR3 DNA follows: TGCGCCAGCAGCTCAACCGGAGCGGGGGCGACAGATACGCAGTATTTT. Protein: CASSSTGAGATDTQYF.

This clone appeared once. The CDR3 DNA follows: TGTGCCAGCTCAGAGAGGGAGCAGTTCTTC. Translated, it gives CASSEREQFF. J is TRBJ2-1 and V is TRBV18; no definite D call. V lost 5 bases, J lost 10 bases, and 6 bases lay in between. The CDR3 runs to 10 residues. Germline values: CDR1 KGHSH, CDR2 LQKENI.

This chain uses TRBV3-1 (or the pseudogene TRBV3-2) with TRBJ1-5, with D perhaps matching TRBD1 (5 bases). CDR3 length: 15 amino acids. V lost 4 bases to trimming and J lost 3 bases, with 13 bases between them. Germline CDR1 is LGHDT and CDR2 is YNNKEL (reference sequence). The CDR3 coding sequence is TGTGCCAGCAGCCCAGGGACTGTTTTCAATCAGCCCCAGCATTTT. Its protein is CASSPGTVFNQPQHF.

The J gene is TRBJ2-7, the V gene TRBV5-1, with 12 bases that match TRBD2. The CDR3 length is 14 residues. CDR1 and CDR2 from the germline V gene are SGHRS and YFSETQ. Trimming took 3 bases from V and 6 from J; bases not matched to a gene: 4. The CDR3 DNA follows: TGCGCCAGCAGCTCGGAACTAGCGGGAGGCGAGCAGTACGTC. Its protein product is CASSSELAGGEQYV.

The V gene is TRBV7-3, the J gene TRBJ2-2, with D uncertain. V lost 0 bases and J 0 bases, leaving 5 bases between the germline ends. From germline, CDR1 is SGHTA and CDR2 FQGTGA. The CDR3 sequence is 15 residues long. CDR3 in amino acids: CASSLTATNTGELFF. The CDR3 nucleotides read TGTGCCAGCAGCTTAACCGCGACGAACACCGGGGAGCTGTTTTTT. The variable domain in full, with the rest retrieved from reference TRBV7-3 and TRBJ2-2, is GAGVSQTPSNKVTEKGKYVELRCDPISGHTALYWYRQSLGQGPEFLIYFQGTGAADDSGLPNDRFFAVRPEGSVSTLKIQRTERGDSAVYLCASSLTATNTGELFFGEGSRLTVL.

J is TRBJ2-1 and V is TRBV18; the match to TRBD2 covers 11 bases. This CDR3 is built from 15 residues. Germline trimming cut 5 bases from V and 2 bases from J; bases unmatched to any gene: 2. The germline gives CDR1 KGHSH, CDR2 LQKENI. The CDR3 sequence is CASSATSGTYNEQFF. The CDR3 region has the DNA TGTGCCAGCTCAGCGACTAGCGGGACCTACAATGAGCAGTTCTTC.

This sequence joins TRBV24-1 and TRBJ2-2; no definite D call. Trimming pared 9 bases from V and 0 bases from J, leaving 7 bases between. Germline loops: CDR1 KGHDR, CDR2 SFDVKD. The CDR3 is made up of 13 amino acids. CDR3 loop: CATESANTGELFF. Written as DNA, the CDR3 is TGTGCCACCGAGAGCGCGAACACCGGGGAGCTGTTTTTT.

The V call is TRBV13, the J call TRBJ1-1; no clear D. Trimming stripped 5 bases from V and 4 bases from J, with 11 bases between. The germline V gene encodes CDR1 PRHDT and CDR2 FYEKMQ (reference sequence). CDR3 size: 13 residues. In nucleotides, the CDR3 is TGTGCCAGCAGCCCACGACAATTCACTGAAGCTTTCTTT. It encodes CASSPRQFTEAFF.

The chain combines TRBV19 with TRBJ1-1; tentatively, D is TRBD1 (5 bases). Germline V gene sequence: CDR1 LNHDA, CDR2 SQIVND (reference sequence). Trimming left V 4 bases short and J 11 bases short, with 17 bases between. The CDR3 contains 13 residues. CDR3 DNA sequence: TGTGCCAGTAGTAACCGGCGGGGGTTTGACGCTTTCTTT. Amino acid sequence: CASSNRRGFDAFF. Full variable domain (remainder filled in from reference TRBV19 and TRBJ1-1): DGGITQSPKYLFRKEGQNVTLSCEQNLNHDAMYWYRQDPGQGLRLIYYSQIVNDFQKGDIAEGYSVSREKKESFPLTVTSAQKNPTAFYLCASSNRRGFDAFFGQGTRLTVV.

The CDR3 reads CASSLEGQPFYGYTF. The DNA for the CDR3 is TGCGCCAGCAGCTTGGAGGGACAGCCCTTCTATGGCTACACCTTC. The chain carries TRBV5-1 and TRBJ1-2; 7 positions match TRBD1. The length of the CDR3 is 15 residues. The J segment lost 4 bases and the V segment lost 0 bases, leaving 6 bases of the junction unmatched. The V gene's germline CDR1 is SGHRS and CDR2 YFSETQ.

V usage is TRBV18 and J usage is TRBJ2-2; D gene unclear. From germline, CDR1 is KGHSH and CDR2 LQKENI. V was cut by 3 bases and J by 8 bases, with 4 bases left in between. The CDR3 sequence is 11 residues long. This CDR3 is CASSPMGELFF. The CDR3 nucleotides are TGTGCCAGCTCACCCATGGGGGAGCTGTTTTTT.

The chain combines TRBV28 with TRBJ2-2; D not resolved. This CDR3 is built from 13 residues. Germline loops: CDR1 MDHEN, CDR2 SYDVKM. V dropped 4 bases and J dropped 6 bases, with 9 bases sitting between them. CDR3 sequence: CASSSRVSGELFF. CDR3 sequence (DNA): TGTGCCAGCAGTTCTCGGGTGTCCGGGGAGCTGTTTTTT.

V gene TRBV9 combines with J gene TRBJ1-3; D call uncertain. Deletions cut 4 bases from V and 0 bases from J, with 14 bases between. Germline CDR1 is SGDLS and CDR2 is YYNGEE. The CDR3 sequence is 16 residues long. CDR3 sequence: CASSTYLRSSGNTIYF. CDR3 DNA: TGTGCCAGCAGCACCTATCTGCGGAGCTCTGGAAACACCATATATTTT. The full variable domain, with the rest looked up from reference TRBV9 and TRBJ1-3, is DSGVTQTPKHLITATGQRVTLRCSPRSGDLSVYWYQQSLDQGLQFLIQYYNGEERAKGNILERFSAQQFPDLHSELNLSSLELGDSALYFCASSTYLRSSGNTIYFGEGSWLTVV.

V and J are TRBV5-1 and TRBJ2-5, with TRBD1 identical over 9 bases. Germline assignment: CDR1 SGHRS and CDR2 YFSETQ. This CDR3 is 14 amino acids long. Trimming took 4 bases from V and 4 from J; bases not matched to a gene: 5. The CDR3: CASSLTGGTETQYF. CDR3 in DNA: TGCGCCAGCAGCCTAACAGGGGGCACAGAGACCCAGTACTTC. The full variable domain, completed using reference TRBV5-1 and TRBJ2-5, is KAGVTQTPRYLIKTRGQQVTLSCSPISGHRSVSWYQQTPGQGLQFLFEYFSETQRNKGNFPGRFSGRQFSNSRSEMNVSTLELGDSALYLCASSLTGGTETQYFGPGTRLLVL.

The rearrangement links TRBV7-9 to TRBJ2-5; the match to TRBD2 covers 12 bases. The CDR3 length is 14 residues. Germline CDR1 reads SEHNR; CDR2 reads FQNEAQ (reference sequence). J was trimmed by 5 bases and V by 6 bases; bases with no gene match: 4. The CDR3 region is CASRASGRVETQYF. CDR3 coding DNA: TGTGCCAGCAGAGCTAGCGGGAGGGTGGAGACCCAGTACTTC.

CDR3 residues: CASSIMAQPQHF. The CDR3 DNA reads TGTGCCAGTAGTATAATGGCCCAGCCCCAGCATTTT. This sequence joins TRBV19 and TRBJ1-5, with D uncertain. The germline CDR1 and CDR2 sequences are LNHDA and SQIVND (reference sequence). The germline V and J ends were trimmed by 2 bases and 7 bases, with 6 bases remaining between them. This CDR3 has 12 residues.